The source of this T cell receptor beta chain is a study of neoadjuvant anti-PD-1 for oral cavity cancer. The study's findings and limits: Greater tumor shrinkage accompanied bigger post-treatment sizes of preexisting clones.

Tumor libraries mostly used around 4.8 ug genomic DNA, two replicates each. Assay: immunoSEQ multiplex PCR; the TCRdb copy retains only in-frame clones and omits some. Of over 5,500 clones listed, 54% were seen once; the top ten hold around 6.4%. Stage II-IVA oral cavity squamous cell carcinoma was new and untreated by systemic or radiation therapy. Remarks on this clone: The antigen is unknown.

V lost 5 bases, J lost 3 bases, and 6 bases stayed unmatched. The CDR3 totals 15 residues. Germline V CDR1 and CDR2: MNHEY, SMNVEV (reference sequence). V and J are TRBV27 and TRBJ1-5; 8 nucleotides line up with TRBD1. Sample: tumor tissue, taken before nivolumab (anti-PD-1) treatment. The clonotype originates from a person between 35 and 79 years old with oral cavity squamous cell carcinoma. Here the CDR3 reads CASSPGTGVNQPQHF. The CDR3 coding sequence is TGTGCCAGCAGTCCCGGGACAGGCGTCAATCAGCCCCAGCATTTT.